The 32 T cell receptor beta chains given below trace back to one sample, sequenced in a study of control samples from healthy donors and cancer patients. Sequencing was performed with immunoSEQ multiplex PCR; in TCRdb, only in-frame clones are kept and a portion is missing. The table shows 70,000 or so clones, with 94% occurring only once. Sequencing was carried out using blood. Receptors were obtained from a woman in her 40s in good health.

With respect to this clone: A junction boundary mismatches the germline segment, possibly from a read error. The V and J genes are TRBV5-4 and TRBJ2-2, with TRBD2 identical over 8 bases. The CDR3 sequence is 17 residues long. CDR1 is SGHNT, CDR2 YYREEE, per germline (reference sequence). The CDR3 loop is CANSLARGGLATGELFF. The CDR3 DNA sequence: TGTGCCAACAGCTTGGCACGGGGGGGCCTCGCGACCGGGGAGCTGTTTTTT.

This clone was found a few times. The chain combines TRBV30 with TRBJ2-5; D gene ambiguous. V was clipped by 2 bases and J by 7 bases, with 11 bases between them. The CDR3 length is 12 residues. In germline, CDR1 is GTSNPN, CDR2 SVGIG (reference sequence). CDR3 protein: CAWSHTAVTQYF. CDR3 nucleotide sequence: TGTGCCTGGAGTCACACCGCAGTGACCCAGTACTTC.

CDR3 protein: CASSSPTGSSYEQYF. CDR3 nucleotide sequence: TGCGCCAGCAGCTCACCGACAGGGAGCTCCTACGAGCAGTACTTC. V usage is TRBV5-1 and J usage is TRBJ2-7; 7 bases are a match to TRBD1. Germline assignment: CDR1 SGHRS and CDR2 YFSETQ. The length of the CDR3 is 15 residues. The V and J ends lost 3 bases and 0 bases, in that order; junction bases with no gene match: 6.

V is TRBV5-8 and J is TRBJ2-5, with D possibly TRBD1 on 6 matching bases. This CDR3 contains 12 residues. V was clipped by 3 bases and J by 5 bases, with 8 bases between them. Germline CDR1 is SGHTS and CDR2 is YDEGEE. The CDR3 DNA reads TGTGCCAGCAGCTACAGGGAGGAGACCCAGTACTTC. The encoded protein is CASSYREETQYF. The complete variable domain, with remaining parts taken from reference TRBV5-8 and TRBJ2-5, reads EAGVTQSPTHLIKTRGQQATLRCSPISGHTSVYWYQQALGLGLQFLLWYDEGEERNRGNFPPRFSGRQFPNYSSELNVNALELEDSALYLCASSYREETQYFGPGTRLLVL.

The CDR3 DNA follows: TGTGCCAGCAGGTCCGGACAGGCGCAGAATGAAAAACTGTTTTTT. This gives the protein CASRSGQAQNEKLFF. V and J are TRBV2 and TRBJ1-4, with 7 bases matching TRBD1. Germline CDR1 is SNHLY and CDR2 is FYNNEI. The V segment lost 6 bases and the J segment 5 bases; nucleotides outside the gene matches: 9. The CDR3 runs to 15 residues.

This clone was detected only once. The chain links TRBV3-1 (or the pseudogene TRBV3-2) to TRBJ1-1, with TRBD1 as a possible D gene (6 bases). This CDR3 contains 14 residues. CDR1 LGHDT and CDR2 YNNKEL come from the germline V gene (reference sequence). V lost 7 bases and J lost 4, with 16 bases in between. The chain's CDR3 is CASNLQGWGTEAFF. DNA for the CDR3: TGTGCCAGCAATCTACAGGGCTGGGGCACTGAAGCTTTCTTT.

The J gene is TRBJ2-5, the V gene TRBV7-3, with D unresolved. V was pared by 5 bases and J by 2 bases, with 9 bases between. The V gene's germline CDR1 is SGHTA and CDR2 FQGTGA. The CDR3 is 13 residues long. The CDR3 sequence is CASSQGPQETQYF. For the CDR3, the DNA is TGTGCCAGCAGCCAAGGTCCTCAAGAGACCCAGTACTTC. Based on the CDR3 plus reference TRBV7-3 and TRBJ2-5, the full variable domain is GAGVSQTPSNKVTEKGKYVELRCDPISGHTALYWYRQSLGQGPEFLIYFQGTGAADDSGLPNDRFFAVRPEGSVSTLKIQRTERGDSAVYLCASSQGPQETQYFGPGTRLLVL.

The CDR3 DNA sequence: TGTGCCAGCAGTACCCTGATTAACACTGAAGCTTTCTTT. It encodes CASSTLINTEAFF. J is TRBJ1-1 and V is TRBV6-2 or TRBV6-3, with D hard to call. Per the germline V gene, CDR1 is MNHEY and CDR2 is SVGEGT. Trimming removed 5 bases from V and 2 bases from J, with 9 bases in between. There are 13 residues in the CDR3.

The CDR3 is CASSPYRMQEEKLFF. The CDR3 nucleotides read TGTGCCAGCTCACCTTACAGGATGCAGGAGGAAAAACTGTTTTTT. The J gene is TRBJ1-4, the V gene TRBV18, with D tentatively TRBD1 (5 bases). Between the trimmed V and J ends, which lost 3 bases and 8 bases, there was a span of 16 bases. This CDR3 has 15 amino acids. CDR1 and CDR2 (germline): KGHSH, LQKENI.

The V gene is TRBV7-2, the J gene TRBJ1-2, with TRBD1 matching over 7 bases. The length of the CDR3 is 17 residues. The V gene's germline CDR1 is SGHTA and CDR2 FQGNSA. The ends lost 1 base at V and 6 bases at J; junction bases unmatched: 14. As DNA, the CDR3 is TGTGCCAGCAGCTTAGTGGGGGAGACAGGGCGTGAGGATGGCTACACCTTC. This codes for CASSLVGETGREDGYTF.

The CDR3 loop is CATSDYWLSGSTDTQYF. The CDR3 DNA reads TGTGCCACCAGTGACTATTGGTTATCGGGGTCCACAGATACGCAGTATTTT. The rearrangement uses TRBV24-1 and TRBJ2-3; possible D gene TRBD2, 5 bases. The germline gives CDR1 KGHDR, CDR2 SFDVKD. This CDR3 spans 17 amino acids. V lost 4 bases and J 2 bases, leaving 18 bases between the germline ends.

The chain joins TRBV7-3 to TRBJ1-1, with 7 positions matching TRBD1. The CDR3 has 13 residues. J was trimmed by 4 bases and V by 6 bases; bases with no gene match: 5. The germline V gene encodes CDR1 SGHTA and CDR2 FQGTGA. CDR3 in DNA: TGTGCCAGCAGACTCGGGACAGCCACTGAAGCTTTCTTT. Amino acid sequence: CASRLGTATEAFF.

The chain employs TRBV6-1 and TRBJ2-7, with D perhaps TRBD1 or TRBD2 (5 bases each). V was shortened by 7 bases and J by 3 bases, with 16 bases between the two germline ends. Looked up from germline, CDR1 is MNHNS and CDR2 is SASEGT. This CDR3 region has 14 residues. CDR3 region: CASKGPDTYYEQYF. CDR3 coding DNA: TGTGCCAGCAAGGGACCGGACACCTACTACGAGCAGTACTTC.

The chain links TRBV18 to TRBJ1-2; TRBD1 might be the D (6 bases). Germline V CDR1 and CDR2: KGHSH, LQKENI. The CDR3 is 15 residues long. V dropped 2 bases and J dropped 2 bases, with 12 bases sitting between them. CDR3 protein: CASSPSRTDNYGYTF. The CDR3 nucleotides read TGTGCCAGCTCACCATCTAGGACAGACAACTATGGCTACACCTTC.

The V call is TRBV18, the J call TRBJ1-1; the D gene is possibly TRBD1 (6 bases). Looked up from germline, CDR1 is KGHSH and CDR2 is LQKENI. The V and J ends lost 0 bases and 10 bases respectively, with 12 bases between them. The CDR3 is made up of 13 amino acids. The CDR3 is CASSPPWGPGAFF. CDR3 bases: TGTGCCAGCTCACCACCTTGGGGGCCGGGAGCTTTCTTT.

The chain is built from TRBV30 and TRBJ2-5; the D gene is possibly TRBD1 (5 bases). This CDR3 comprises 13 residues. Germline V gene lookup returns CDR1 GTSNPN and CDR2 SVGIG (reference sequence). V gave up 2 bases and J gave up 5 bases, with 12 bases separating them. CDR3 nucleotides: TGTGCCTGGAGTTTGGACAAAGTGGAGACCCAGTACTTC. As protein: CAWSLDKVETQYF.

This clone has just one count. V usage is TRBV7-8 and J usage is TRBJ1-3; D uncertain. The V gene lost 8 bases and the J gene lost 2 bases, with 13 bases spanning the gap. The germline CDR1 and CDR2 sequences are SGHVS and FQNEAQ. The CDR3 consists of 14 residues. The CDR3 here is CASCATNTGNTIYF. The CDR3 coding sequence is TGTGCCAGCTGCGCGACCAATACTGGAAACACCATATATTTT. The whole variable domain, filled in from reference TRBV7-8 and TRBJ1-3, reads GAGVSQSPRYKVAKRGQDVALRCDPISGHVSLFWYQQALGQGPEFLTYFQNEAQLDKSGLPSDRFFAERPEGSVSTLKIQRTQQEDSAVYLCASCATNTGNTIYFGEGSWLTVV.

The V and J genes are TRBV7-7 and TRBJ2-2, with TRBD2 matching over 7 bases. The CDR3 spans 16 residues. In germline, CDR1 is SSHAT, CDR2 FNYEAQ (reference sequence). The ends lost 5 bases at V and 6 bases at J; junction bases unmatched: 12. The CDR3 region has the DNA TGTGCCAGCAGCCAACGGTGGCGGGAGCGGCCCGGGGAGCTGTTTTTT. It specifies CASSQRWRERPGELFF.

This rearrangement joins TRBV6-6 to TRBJ1-2, with D unclear. The CDR3 spans 13 residues. Germline V gene lookup returns CDR1 MNHNY and CDR2 SVGAGI (reference sequence). V gave up 0 bases and J gave up 7 bases, with 9 bases separating them. CDR3 sequence: CASSYSRERGYTF. In DNA, the CDR3 is TGTGCCAGCAGTTACTCCCGGGAACGTGGCTACACCTTC.

The chain uses TRBV11-2 and TRBJ1-1, with 8 positions matching TRBD1. The CDR3 is 15 residues long. Germline V CDR1 and CDR2: SGHAT, FQNNGV. The V gene end was trimmed by 5 bases and the J gene end by 0 bases; junction bases not matched to a gene: 5. The CDR3 region is CASSVTGAMNTEAFF. As DNA, the CDR3 is TGTGCCAGCAGCGTGACAGGGGCGATGAACACTGAAGCTTTCTTT.

The V gene is TRBV7-9, the J gene TRBJ2-1; D is perhaps TRBD1 (5 bases). CDR3 length: 15 residues. The V gene lost 5 bases and the J gene lost 3 bases, with 14 bases spanning the gap. CDR1 is SEHNR and CDR2 is FQNEAQ in the germline V gene (reference sequence). Here the CDR3 DNA reads TGTGCCAGCAGCCCAGCAGGGTCGAACTACAATGAGCAGTTCTTC. It encodes CASSPAGSNYNEQFF.

The rearrangement links TRBV19 to TRBJ2-7; maybe TRBD1 (7 bases). Deletions cut 5 bases from V and 3 bases from J, with 14 bases between. The germline gives CDR1 LNHDA, CDR2 SQIVND (reference sequence). The CDR3 loop spans 14 amino acids. In DNA form, the CDR3 reads TGTGCCAGTAGTCCATGGCAGGGGGGCTACGAGCAGTACTTC. Protein: CASSPWQGGYEQYF.

Only one count was recorded for this clone. The gene calls are TRBV6-2 or TRBV6-3 and TRBJ2-7; maybe TRBD1 (5 bases). Germline V gives CDR1 MNHEY, CDR2 SVGEGT. Trimming left V 2 bases short and J 3 bases short, with 11 bases between. The CDR3 totals 14 residues. The CDR3: CASSYVAGNYEQYF. CDR3 DNA: TGTGCCAGCAGTTACGTCGCAGGGAACTACGAGCAGTACTTC.

The chain combines TRBV3-1 (or the pseudogene TRBV3-2) with TRBJ1-5; 9 bases map to TRBD1. CDR3 length equals 17 residues. Germline CDR1 LGHDT, CDR2 YNNKEL (reference sequence). The J segment lost 6 bases and the V segment lost 2 bases, leaving 11 bases of the junction unmatched. The CDR3 reads CASSQRTGASGGQPQHF. The CDR3 DNA reads TGTGCCAGCAGCCAAAGGACAGGGGCGTCGGGGGGTCAGCCCCAGCATTTT.

The rearrangement links TRBV7-7 to TRBJ1-2; D is ambiguous. Germline loops: CDR1 SSHAT, CDR2 FNYEAQ (reference sequence). CDR3 length: 15 amino acids. Trimming removed 3 bases from V and 7 bases from J, with 18 bases in between. DNA for the CDR3: TGTGCCAGCAGCTTCGGTCGGAGAGGAAGTGGTGGCTACACCTTC. This encodes CASSFGRRGSGGYTF.

The J gene is TRBJ1-3, the V gene TRBV2; D uncertain. CDR3 size: 15 residues. CDR1 is SNHLY and CDR2 is FYNNEI in the germline V gene. The germline V and J ends were trimmed by 1 base and 1 base, with 8 bases remaining between them. The CDR3 DNA follows: TGTGCCAGCAGTGAAGGCTCCAGGTCTGGAAACACCATATATTTT. It is translated as CASSEGSRSGNTIYF.

Only one count was recorded for this clone. V is TRBV5-1 and J is TRBJ1-1; D might be TRBD1 (5 bases). Germline CDR1 and CDR2: SGHRS and YFSETQ. The CDR3 is 15 amino acids. Trimming cost V 0 bases and J 4 bases, with 13 bases left between them. The CDR3 coding sequence is TGCGCCAGCAGCTTGGCCGGTGGGGCGGGCACTGAAGCTTTCTTT. This gives the protein CASSLAGGAGTEAFF. Full variable domain (remainder filled in from reference TRBV5-1 and TRBJ1-1): KAGVTQTPRYLIKTRGQQVTLSCSPISGHRSVSWYQQTPGQGLQFLFEYFSETQRNKGNFPGRFSGRQFSNSRSEMNVSTLELGDSALYLCASSLAGGAGTEAFFGQGTRLTVV.

The V and J genes are TRBV6-4 and TRBJ2-7; TRBD1 agrees at 8 bases. The V gene's germline CDR1 is MRHNA and CDR2 SNTAGT. CDR3 length equals 15 residues. With 2 bases clipped from V and 3 bases from J, the junction kept 6 bases outside the gene matches. The CDR3 protein is CASSDPDRVGYEQYF. DNA for the CDR3: TGTGCCAGCAGTGACCCGGACAGGGTGGGCTACGAGCAGTACTTC.

The V call is TRBV7-3, the J call TRBJ2-3; 8 bases agree with TRBD2. Germline CDR1 is SGHTA and CDR2 is FQGTGA. Trimming cost V 3 bases and J 1 base; bases outside gene matches: 0. The CDR3 runs to 14 residues. This CDR3 reads CASSFSGGTDTQYF. In DNA, the CDR3 is TGTGCCAGCAGCTTTAGCGGGGGCACAGATACGCAGTATTTT.

The chain combines TRBV12-5 with TRBJ2-7; D unclear. The CDR3 contains 13 residues. CDR1 is LGHNT and CDR2 is FRNRAP in the germline V gene. Trimming left V 7 bases short and J 6 bases short, with 16 bases between. CDR3 in DNA: TGTGCTAGTGCCCCGGTAAGCCGGTCCGAGCAGTACTTC. Translated: CASAPVSRSEQYF.

The chain recombines TRBV24-1 with TRBJ1-1; 9 bases line up with TRBD1. This CDR3 has 12 residues. Trimming took 3 bases from V and 12 from J; bases not matched to a gene: 4. Germline CDR1 reads KGHDR; CDR2 reads SFDVKD. The CDR3 reads CATSDEDRGTFF. In nucleotides, the CDR3 is TGTGCCACCAGTGATGAGGACAGGGGAACTTTCTTT.

V and J are TRBV7-2 and TRBJ1-5, with 7 bases identical to TRBD1. The CDR3 has 14 amino acids. The J segment lost 3 bases and the V segment lost 5 bases, leaving 4 bases of the junction unmatched. Germline CDR1 reads SGHTA; CDR2 reads FQGNSA. CDR3 sequence reads: CASSPRGTNQPQHF. CDR3 nucleotide sequence: TGTGCCAGCAGCCCCAGGGGGACCAATCAGCCCCAGCATTTT.